These 9 T cell receptor beta chains share one sample of origin, sequenced in a study of shared clonotypes between healthy human individuals. TCRdb's copy holds only in-frame clones and misses some; the assay was immunoSEQ multiplex PCR. The sample has 950,000 to 1,100,000 clones; about 75% are singletons. The sample was memory CD4+ T cells sorted from blood. Subset specified: CD45RA-negative fraction. The receptor source for this set is a man aged 18 to 30 in good health.

This clone appeared a few times. The rearrangement links TRBV19 to TRBJ2-7; unclear D gene. The V gene's germline CDR1 is LNHDA and CDR2 SQIVND (reference sequence). This CDR3 is 13 amino acids long. The ends were cut back, 5 bases at V and 7 bases at J, with 15 bases in the middle. CDR3 DNA: TGTGCCAGTAGTTTTACTCCAGTGGGGGAGCAGTACTTC. Translating gives CASSFTPVGEQYF.

The chain is built from TRBV6-1 and TRBJ1-4; D is uncertain. V was clipped by 1 base and J by 12 bases, with 12 bases between them. Germline V gene data show CDR1 as MNHNS and CDR2 as SASEGT. CDR3 length: 13 amino acids. CDR3 residues: CASSEDRSTELFF. CDR3 DNA sequence: TGTGCCAGCAGTGAAGATCGATCTACGGAACTGTTTTTT.

The rearrangement links TRBV5-1 to TRBJ1-5, with 7 bases lining up with TRBD1. The CDR3 has 15 residues. V shed 0 bases, J shed 7 bases, and the junction held 7 bases outside the gene matches. Germline values: CDR1 SGHRS, CDR2 YFSETQ. CDR3 region: CASSLEAGGYQPQHF. CDR3 bases: TGCGCCAGCAGCTTGGAAGCAGGGGGATACCAGCCCCAGCATTTT.

J is TRBJ2-3 and V is TRBV2; D perhaps matches TRBD2 (5 bases). CDR1 and CDR2 (germline): SNHLY, FYNNEI. CDR3 size: 14 residues. Deletions cut 7 bases from V and 1 base from J, with 12 bases between. CDR3 amino acids: CASKVVRGTDTQYF. The DNA of the CDR3 is TGTGCCAGCAAGGTGGTGAGGGGCACAGATACGCAGTATTTT.

The gene calls are TRBV30 and TRBJ2-2; D is perhaps TRBD2 (7 bases). V was pared by 1 base and J by 4 bases, with 10 bases between. Germline lookup yields CDR1 GTSNPN and CDR2 SVGIG (reference sequence). The length of the CDR3 is 14 residues. The CDR3 nucleotides are TGTGCCTGGAGTGAGGGGGGGAGCACCGGGGAGCTGTTTTTT. The encoded protein is CAWSEGGSTGELFF.

The chain combines TRBV5-6 with TRBJ1-1; D gene unclear. The CDR3 spans 16 residues. Germline CDR1 reads SGHDT; CDR2 reads YYEEEE. V was shortened by 4 bases and J by 4 bases, with 20 bases between the two germline ends. The CDR3 region is CASSTALAEKVTEAFF. The CDR3 DNA reads TGTGCCAGCAGCACTGCATTGGCAGAGAAGGTCACTGAAGCTTTCTTT.

This clone has only one observation. The chain carries TRBV2 and TRBJ1-2; 11 bases match TRBD1. The CDR3 spans 18 residues. The J segment lost 0 bases and the V segment lost 7 bases, leaving 13 bases of the junction unmatched. CDR1 and CDR2 (germline): SNHLY, FYNNEI. The CDR3 sequence: CASTTVRGQGVSNYGYTF. CDR3 DNA: TGTGCCAGCACGACGGTTAGGGGACAGGGGGTTTCTAACTATGGCTACACCTTC.

A few counts support this clone. The V and J genes are TRBV14 and TRBJ1-3; unclear D gene. With 4 bases removed from V and 0 bases from J, the gap between germline ends came to 7 bases. Germline CDR1 is SGHDN and CDR2 is FVKESK. The CDR3 spans 14 residues. Here the CDR3 DNA reads TGTGCCAGCAGCCGGACCGGCTCTGGAAACACCATATATTTT. Translating gives CASSRTGSGNTIYF.

The DNA for the CDR3 is TGTGCCAGCAGTGGGCTAGCGGGGGGGGCTGAGCAGTTCTTC. Its translation is CASSGLAGGAEQFF. The chain combines TRBV2 with TRBJ2-1, with 12 positions matching TRBD2. The V gene end was trimmed by 4 bases and the J gene end by 9 bases; junction bases not matched to a gene: 4. The CDR3 is 14 residues long. In germline, CDR1 is SNHLY, CDR2 FYNNEI.